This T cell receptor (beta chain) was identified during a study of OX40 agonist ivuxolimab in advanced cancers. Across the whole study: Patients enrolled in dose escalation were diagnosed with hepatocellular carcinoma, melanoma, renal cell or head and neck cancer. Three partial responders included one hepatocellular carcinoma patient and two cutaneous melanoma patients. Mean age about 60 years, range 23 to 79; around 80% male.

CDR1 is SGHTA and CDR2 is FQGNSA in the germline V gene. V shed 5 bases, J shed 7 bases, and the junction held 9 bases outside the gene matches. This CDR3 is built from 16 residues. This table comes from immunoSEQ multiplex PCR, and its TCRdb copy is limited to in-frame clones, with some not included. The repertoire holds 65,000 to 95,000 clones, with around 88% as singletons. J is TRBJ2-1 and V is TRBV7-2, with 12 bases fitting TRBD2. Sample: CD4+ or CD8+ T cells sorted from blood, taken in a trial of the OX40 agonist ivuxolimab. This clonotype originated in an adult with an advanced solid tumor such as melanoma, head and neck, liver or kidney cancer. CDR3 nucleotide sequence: TGTGCCAGCAGCCCCCGGACTAGCGGGATCGGAAATGAGCAGTTCTTC. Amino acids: CASSPRTSGIGNEQFF.